This entry features one TCR beta chain sequence. No antigen is known for it. What was sequenced were expressed TCRB transcripts, since all of the isolated RNA had been reverse transcribed. Some clones are missing from TCRdb's copy, which holds only in-frame ones; the method was immunoSEQ multiplex PCR. The data show around 710,000 clones, with roughly 12% seen just once and more than 0.095% held by the top ten. The data were obtained in a study of beta chain features in type 1 diabetes. Overall study: The examined sorted cells totaled 110 million or so across samples.

Findings and limits, study-wide: Resolution of whether HLA type affects TCRB rearrangement was not achieved here. Patients with Type 1 diabetes showed moderately but significantly shorter TCRB CDR3s in all four CD4+ subsets.

Every donor had blood drawn once into heparin, around 120 mL on average. Purities over 95% were achieved in all sorted populations. This TCR was sampled from a man under 40 with type 1 diabetes. The sample was naive CD4+ T cells from blood.

The CDR3 reads CASSQGVQQSYGYTF. The CDR3 bases are TGTGCCAGCAGCCAAGGTGTGCAGCAAAGCTATGGCTACACCTTC. The rearrangement joins TRBV4-2 to TRBJ1-2; no reliable D call. The CDR3 length is 15 residues. V dropped 1 base and J dropped 4 bases, with 13 bases sitting between them. Germline lookup yields CDR1 LGHNA and CDR2 YNFKEQ.